The 30 T cell receptor beta chains given below trace back to one sample, sequenced in a study of T cell responses to AZD1222 COVID-19 vaccine. The assay was immunoSEQ multiplex PCR, and TCRdb's table has in-frame clones only and misses some. The repertoire has about 120,000 clones, 91% of them found once; the top ten carry about 2.7%. The sample here was peripheral blood, taken on day 0 of AZD1222 vaccination. The receptors come from an adult in good health.

The chain uses TRBV2 and TRBJ1-1, with 9 nucleotides matching TRBD1. V lost 7 bases to trimming and J lost 1 base; unmatched junction nucleotides: 4. The CDR3 contains 14 residues. The germline V gene encodes CDR1 SNHLY and CDR2 FYNNEI. The CDR3 is CASMSTGGNTEAFF. Here the CDR3 DNA reads TGTGCCAGCATGTCGACAGGGGGGAACACTGAAGCTTTCTTT.

The V and J genes are TRBV4-3 and TRBJ2-1; D possibly corresponds to TRBD2 (6 bases). CDR1 LGHNA and CDR2 YSLEER come from the germline V gene. The CDR3 totals 16 residues. The V end was cut by 2 bases, the J end by 0 bases, with 11 bases between. The CDR3 reads CASSQRRGSSYNEQFF. As DNA, the CDR3 is TGCGCCAGCAGCCAACGCCGGGGGAGCTCCTACAATGAGCAGTTCTTC.

This clone was seen more than once but under ten times. The chain links TRBV4-3 to TRBJ2-3, with D perhaps matching TRBD2 (6 bases). Trimming stripped 1 base from V and 0 bases from J, with 20 bases between. The germline gives CDR1 LGHNA, CDR2 YSLEER. The CDR3 has 19 residues. As DNA, the CDR3 is TGCGCCAGCAGCCAAGGTTGGTCTAGTAGCGGACGTAGCACAGATACGCAGTATTTT. It specifies CASSQGWSSSGRSTDTQYF.

This clone was observed a single time. The chain has TRBV5-6 and TRBJ2-1; maybe TRBD2 (7 bases). The germline V and J ends were trimmed by 3 bases and 3 bases, with 16 bases remaining between them. The CDR3 is 16 residues long. The germline V gene encodes CDR1 SGHDT and CDR2 YYEEEE. The CDR3 sequence is CASSSPGGGYYNEQFF. CDR3 bases: TGTGCCAGCAGCTCCCCGGGGGGCGGGTACTACAATGAGCAGTTCTTC.

V usage is TRBV15 and J usage is TRBJ1-2; the D is unclear. Trimming took off 0 bases at V and 3 bases at J, with 17 bases between the two ends. The CDR3 has 17 residues. Germline CDR1 reads LNHNV; CDR2 reads YYDKDF (reference sequence). Written as DNA, the CDR3 is TGTGCCACCAGCAGAGATCGGCGGCTGGGGAGCTACTATGGCTACACCTTC. Its translation is CATSRDRRLGSYYGYTF. The entire variable domain, with the rest obtained from reference TRBV15 and TRBJ1-2, is as follows: DAMVIQNPRYQVTQFGKPVTLSCSQTLNHNVMYWYQQKSSQAPKLLFHYYDKDFNNEADTPDNFQSRRPNTSFCFLDIRSPGLGDTAMYLCATSRDRRLGSYYGYTFGSGTRLTVV.

The table lists this clone with a count of one. The J gene is TRBJ2-2, the V gene TRBV24-1, with a tentative D call TRBD1 (6 bases). The CDR3 length is 16 residues. Trimming cost V 1 base and J 2 bases, with 10 bases left between them. Germline values: CDR1 KGHDR, CDR2 SFDVKD. CDR3 loop: CATSDFAGDNTGELFF. The DNA for the CDR3 is TGTGCCACCAGTGATTTTGCAGGGGATAACACCGGGGAGCTGTTTTTT.

The V gene is TRBV7-8, the J gene TRBJ2-7; D is uncertain. The CDR3 length is 13 residues. The germline V gene encodes CDR1 SGHVS and CDR2 FQNEAQ. V was cut by 3 bases and J by 3 bases, with 9 bases left in between. Written as DNA, the CDR3 is TGTGCCAGCAGCTTCGCCCGTCTCTACGAGCAGTACTTC. Translation gives CASSFARLYEQYF.

With respect to this clone: The junction differs from germline at one of its ends, possibly a read error. The V and J genes are TRBV3-1 (or the pseudogene TRBV3-2) and TRBJ2-2; D uncertain. The CDR3 loop spans 12 amino acids. CDR1 and CDR2 from the germline V gene are LGHDT and YNNKEL (reference sequence). The CDR3 coding sequence is TGTGCCAGCCGCCAAGTGACCGGGGAGCTGTTTTTT. Encoded protein: CASRQVTGELFF.

The V gene is TRBV9, the J gene TRBJ2-7, with 11 positions matching TRBD1. CDR3 length equals 14 residues. The trim removed 4 bases at V and 7 bases at J, leaving 7 bases unmatched. CDR1 is SGDLS, CDR2 YYNGEE, per germline. The CDR3 region has the DNA TGTGCCAGCAGCTCCCGGACAGGGGGCGAAGAGCAGTACTTC. Residues: CASSSRTGGEEQYF.

The chain uses TRBV6-5 and TRBJ1-1; maybe TRBD1 (6 bases). Germline CDR1 MNHEY, CDR2 SVGAGI. The CDR3 runs to 15 residues. V was cut by 6 bases and J by 0 bases, with 14 bases left in between. Here the CDR3 DNA reads TGTGCCAGCAGGCGAAGGGGGGGCATGAACACTGAAGCTTTCTTT. This encodes CASRRRGGMNTEAFF.

V usage is TRBV24-1 and J usage is TRBJ1-2, with TRBD1 identical over 8 bases. Germline values: CDR1 KGHDR, CDR2 SFDVKD. This CDR3 is 14 amino acids long. Trimming at V came to 3 bases and at J to 2 bases, leaving 1 base not matched to a gene. The CDR3 here is CATSDRTGNYGYTF. In DNA, the CDR3 is TGTGCCACCAGTGATAGGACAGGGAACTATGGCTACACCTTC.

V and J are TRBV10-2 and TRBJ1-4; D is possibly TRBD1 (6 bases). Germline lookup yields CDR1 WSHSY and CDR2 SAAADI. V was shortened by 10 bases and J by 7 bases, with 13 bases between the two germline ends. The CDR3 has 12 amino acids. The CDR3 DNA follows: TGCGCCAAGGGGGGCTTTCGTGAAAAACTGTTTTTT. Its protein product is CAKGGFREKLFF.

The V and J genes are TRBV4-2 and TRBJ2-7; 8 bases match TRBD2. Trimming cost V 4 bases and J 12 bases; bases outside gene matches: 11. This CDR3 is 13 amino acids long. CDR1 and CDR2 (germline): LGHNA, YNFKEQ. The DNA for the CDR3 is TGTGCCAGCAGCCCGGGGCGAGCGGGAGTTCCGTACTTC. Residues: CASSPGRAGVPYF.

This clone was counted once. The rearrangement links TRBV6-5 to TRBJ1-2; D may be TRBD1 (5 bases). CDR1 is MNHEY, CDR2 SVGAGI, per germline. The V gene lost 2 bases and the J gene lost 8 bases, with 21 bases spanning the gap. The CDR3 consists of 16 residues. This CDR3 is CASSYRTAGPPSGYTF. The CDR3 region has the DNA TGTGCCAGCAGTTACCGAACGGCAGGGCCACCGTCCGGCTACACCTTC.

In the case of this clone: At the DNA level, this CDR3 is encoded by other sequences in the same sample as well. This chain uses TRBV5-5 with TRBJ2-1; D is possibly TRBD2 (5 bases). There are 15 residues in the CDR3. Germline V gives CDR1 SGHKS, CDR2 YYEKEE (reference sequence). Trimming pared 0 bases from V and 0 bases from J, leaving 7 bases between. DNA for the CDR3: TGTGCCAGCAGCTTGGGTGGGAGCTCCTACAATGAGCAGTTCTTC. Residues: CASSLGGSSYNEQFF. The full variable domain, its missing parts supplied by reference TRBV5-5 and TRBJ2-1, is DAGVTQSPTHLIKTRGQQVTLRCSPISGHKSVSWYQQVLGQGPQFIFQYYEKEERGRGNFPDRFSARQFPNYSSELNVNALLLGDSALYLCASSLGGSSYNEQFFGPGTRLTVL.

This clone has just a few counts. The rearrangement uses TRBV30 and TRBJ1-6; TRBD1 is a possible D gene (5 bases). V was trimmed by 0 bases and J by 10 bases, leaving 7 bases between them. The CDR3 has 12 amino acids. The germline V gene has CDR1 GTSNPN and CDR2 SVGIG (reference sequence). CDR3: CAWSVQESPLHF. Here the CDR3 DNA reads TGTGCCTGGAGTGTACAGGAATCACCCCTCCACTTT.

This sequence joins TRBV27 and TRBJ2-5, with D uncertain. Germline V gene data show CDR1 as MNHEY and CDR2 as SMNVEV (reference sequence). This CDR3 has 14 amino acids. Trimming cost V 3 bases and J 3 bases, with 11 bases left between them. The CDR3 here is CASSFRRQEETQYF. CDR3 coding DNA: TGTGCCAGCAGTTTCAGGCGGCAGGAAGAGACCCAGTACTTC.

V usage is TRBV6-1 and J usage is TRBJ1-1; tentative D call: TRBD1 (6 bases). The ends were cut back, 2 bases at V and 3 bases at J, with 13 bases in the middle. In germline, CDR1 is MNHNS, CDR2 SASEGT. The CDR3 covers 15 residues. The CDR3 DNA reads as TGTGCCAGCAGTGAAACCCTAACAGGGTACACTGAAGCTTTCTTT. This sequence encodes CASSETLTGYTEAFF.

V usage is TRBV6-2 or TRBV6-3 and J usage is TRBJ2-7; the D call may be TRBD1 or TRBD2 (5 bases each). The V end was cut by 5 bases, the J end by 6 bases, with 14 bases between. Germline CDR1 is MNHEY and CDR2 is SVGEGT. This CDR3 spans 13 amino acids. CDR3 residues: CASSPTERGEQYF. As DNA, the CDR3 is TGTGCCAGCAGTCCGACCGAGAGGGGCGAGCAGTACTTC.

V and J are TRBV27 and TRBJ1-2; possible D gene TRBD1, 5 bases. Deletions cut 4 bases from V and 3 bases from J, with 9 bases between. Germline values: CDR1 MNHEY, CDR2 SMNVEV (reference sequence). There are 13 residues in the CDR3. CDR3 protein: CASSWGADYGYTF. DNA of the CDR3: TGTGCCAGCAGTTGGGGCGCCGACTATGGCTACACCTTC.

The chain combines TRBV27 with TRBJ2-1; TRBD2 is a possible D gene (5 bases). This CDR3 spans 14 amino acids. V dropped 6 bases and J dropped 2 bases, with 11 bases sitting between them. Germline V CDR1 and CDR2: MNHEY, SMNVEV (reference sequence). Here the CDR3 reads CASSLAGTYNEQFF. Here the CDR3 DNA reads TGTGCCAGCAGCCTAGCCGGGACCTACAATGAGCAGTTCTTC.

The chain uses TRBV14 and TRBJ2-7; maybe TRBD2 (8 bases). This CDR3 is 17 amino acids long. Germline V CDR1 and CDR2: SGHDN, FVKESK. V was cut by 1 base and J by 2 bases, with 18 bases left in between. CDR3 amino acids: CASSQARGGTSPYEQYF. The DNA of the CDR3 is TGTGCCAGCAGCCAAGCCAGGGGGGGGACTAGTCCCTACGAGCAGTACTTC.

The chain couples TRBV11-2 to TRBJ1-5, with unresolved D. CDR1 and CDR2 (germline): SGHAT, FQNNGV. The length of the CDR3 is 12 residues. V lost 0 bases, J lost 6 bases, and 3 bases lay in between. As DNA, the CDR3 is TGTGCCAGCAGCTTAGACAGTCAGCCCCAGCATTTT. Translation gives CASSLDSQPQHF.

This chain uses TRBV10-3 with TRBJ1-5; 9 bases align to TRBD1. Germline CDR1 reads ENHRY; CDR2 reads SYGVKD. The J segment lost 5 bases and the V segment lost 3 bases, leaving 5 bases of the junction unmatched. The CDR3 is 15 residues long. Written as DNA, the CDR3 is TGTGCCATCAGTGATGGTGACAGGGGGTATCAGCCCCAGCATTTT. Translation: CAISDGDRGYQPQHF.

V gene TRBV6-2 or TRBV6-3 combines with J gene TRBJ2-5; the D gene is possibly TRBD2 (6 bases). Per germline, CDR1 MNHEY and CDR2 SVGEGT. The CDR3 sequence is 16 residues long. Trimming removed 5 bases at V and 4 bases at J, with 20 bases between. The CDR3: CASSPGDGADPETQYF. CDR3 DNA: TGTGCCAGCAGTCCGGGGGACGGAGCGGACCCAGAGACCCAGTACTTC.

CDR3 nucleotides: TGCGCCAGCAGCCGATCAGAGGGGCCGGTGAACACTGAAGCTTTCTTT. It yields the protein CASSRSEGPVNTEAFF. The genes are TRBV5-1 and TRBJ1-1, with D perhaps matching TRBD1 (5 bases). The CDR3 runs 16 residues. CDR1 SGHRS and CDR2 YFSETQ come from the germline V gene. V lost 4 bases and J 0 bases, leaving 16 bases between the germline ends.

The gene calls are TRBV7-3 and TRBJ2-2; 8 bases align to TRBD1. CDR1 is SGHTA, CDR2 FQGTGA, per germline. This CDR3 comprises 14 residues. With 6 bases clipped from V and 5 bases from J, the junction kept 5 bases outside the gene matches. CDR3 nucleotides: TGTGCCAGCAGACCCGACAGGGGTACCGGGGAGCTGTTTTTT. It codes for CASRPDRGTGELFF. The entire variable domain, with the rest obtained from reference TRBV7-3 and TRBJ2-2, is as follows: GAGVSQTPSNKVTEKGKYVELRCDPISGHTALYWYRQSLGQGPEFLIYFQGTGAADDSGLPNDRFFAVRPEGSVSTLKIQRTERGDSAVYLCASRPDRGTGELFFGEGSRLTVL.

The V gene is TRBV19, the J gene TRBJ1-6; 11 bases agree with TRBD1. V was pared by 5 bases and J by 9 bases, with 6 bases of the junction left unmatched. Germline CDR1 is LNHDA and CDR2 is SQIVND (reference sequence). The CDR3 length is 15 residues. CDR3 residues: CASSPRDRGGSPLHF. The CDR3 region has the DNA TGTGCCAGTAGTCCTCGGGACAGGGGGGGTTCACCCCTCCACTTT.

The CDR3 coding sequence is TGTGCCAGTAAAGGAGGTTATGAGCAGTTCTTC. It codes for CASKGGYEQFF. V is TRBV19 and J is TRBJ2-1; tentatively, D is TRBD2 (5 bases). The CDR3 sequence is 11 residues long. Germline CDR1 and CDR2: LNHDA and SQIVND (reference sequence). The V end lost 7 bases, the J end lost 8 bases, and 9 bases lay between the germline ends.

The V and J genes are TRBV6-7 and TRBJ2-7, with TRBD2 matching over 7 bases. TRBV6-7 belongs to the ORF category, with a function that is uncertain. The CDR3 is made up of 12 amino acids. V was pared by 7 bases and J by 7 bases, with 7 bases of the junction left unmatched. The CDR3, as DNA: TGTGCCAGCACGGTAAAGCGGGAAGAGCAGTACTTC. Residues: CASTVKREEQYF.